The 21 T cell receptor beta chains presented below share a single source sample, sequenced in a study of human T cells and chemical hapten exposure. Time point here: pre-sensitization, week 0. The treatment is: therapeutic diphenylcyclopropenone sensitization with weekly scalp DPC. TCRdb processed the RACE reads anew with MiXCR; each CDR3 protein has one entry. The sample holds approximately 370,000 distinct CDR3 sequences, 5% to 6.5% seen once. The sample was whole blood, taken in connection with sensitization to the hapten diphenylcyclopropenone (DPC). Receptors were obtained from a woman aged 18-29 years with alopecia areata. Some clones in this sample may be carry-over from other donors' samples.

This clonotype was detected many times. The V gene is TRBV4-1, the J gene TRBJ2-1; TRBD2 is a possible D gene (6 bases). V was trimmed by 3 bases and J by 7 bases, leaving 13 bases between them. CDR1 and CDR2 (germline): MGHRA, YSYEKL. This CDR3 has 14 amino acids. This CDR3 is CASSQARGINEQFF. As DNA, the CDR3 is TGCGCCAGCAGCCAGGCGCGGGGTATAAATGAGCAGTTCTTC.

This clonotype occurred many times. This chain uses TRBV5-1 with TRBJ2-3; perhaps TRBD2 as D (6 bases). The CDR3 consists of 15 residues. Germline-derived CDR1 and CDR2 are SGHRS and YFSETQ. V was trimmed by 4 bases and J by 2 bases, leaving 14 bases between them. CDR3 in amino acids: CASSPIGTPTDTQYF. CDR3 bases: TGCGCCAGCAGCCCAATCGGGACTCCCACAGATACGCAGTATTTT.

This clonotype was recorded many times. The V call is TRBV2, the J call TRBJ1-1; D not resolved. CDR3 length: 13 amino acids. V dropped 4 bases and J dropped 7 bases, with 13 bases sitting between them. CDR1 and CDR2 from the germline V gene are SNHLY and FYNNEI. The chain's CDR3 is CASSGRGEGEAFF. The DNA of the CDR3 is TGTGCCAGCAGTGGACGGGGTGAGGGTGAAGCTTTCTTT.

This clonotype came up many times. This chain uses TRBV27 with TRBJ1-5; unclear D gene. From germline, CDR1 is MNHEY and CDR2 SMNVEV (reference sequence). Trimming stripped 5 bases from V and 5 bases from J, with 10 bases between. This CDR3 has 13 amino acids. The CDR3 reads CASSPLSYQPQHF. The CDR3 DNA sequence: TGTGCCAGCAGTCCCCTCTCTTATCAGCCCCAGCATTTT.

V gene TRBV9 combines with J gene TRBJ2-5; 7 positions agree with TRBD1. Germline CDR1 is SGDLS and CDR2 is YYNGEE. This CDR3 comprises 15 residues. With V trimmed by 2 bases and J by 1 base, 5 bases remained unmatched. The CDR3 DNA sequence: TGTGCCAGCAGCGTGACCGGGACAGCCCAAGAGACCCAGTACTTC. Encoded protein: CASSVTGTAQETQYF.

To note about this clonotype: Given a much more abundant clone one base away, this may be a read error. The V gene is TRBV6-5, the J gene TRBJ2-3; TRBD1 might be the D (5 bases). CDR1 MNHEY and CDR2 SVGAGI come from the germline V gene. This CDR3 has 14 amino acids. Trimming shortened V by 2 bases and J by 2 bases, and 8 bases separated the two germline ends. As DNA, the CDR3 is TGTGCCAGCAGTTACGGGGCCGCCACAGATACGCAGTATTTT. It encodes CASSYGAATDTQYF.

The J gene is TRBJ2-7, the V gene TRBV3-1, with a weak D call TRBD1 (5 bases). Germline V gene sequence: CDR1 LGHDT, CDR2 YNNKEL (reference sequence). The ends were cut back, 0 bases at V and 3 bases at J, with 12 bases in the middle. This CDR3 has 15 residues. CDR3 protein: CASSQDSGIIYEQYF. The CDR3 nucleotides are TGTGCCAGCAGCCAAGATTCAGGGATTATCTACGAGCAGTACTTC.

This clonotype was seen at least ten times. J is TRBJ2-3 and V is TRBV12-3 or TRBV12-4, with D unclear. The V gene lost 3 bases and the J gene lost 4 bases, with 11 bases spanning the gap. This CDR3 is built from 14 residues. The CDR3 DNA follows: TGTGCCAGCAGTTTGCTAACATCTGCAGATACGCAGTATTTT. The encoded protein is CASSLLTSADTQYF.

The chain employs TRBV28 and TRBJ1-1; TRBD1 might be the D (5 bases). The germline V and J ends were trimmed by 4 bases and 1 base, with 10 bases remaining between them. Germline-derived CDR1 and CDR2 are MDHEN and SYDVKM. The CDR3 loop spans 14 amino acids. DNA for the CDR3: TGTGCCAGCAGTTCGCTAAGGGGGAACACTGAAGCTTTCTTT. Translating it yields CASSSLRGNTEAFF.

This CDR3 is CASSSYGQDPYEQYF. The CDR3 DNA sequence: TGTGCCAGCAGTTCCTATGGACAGGACCCCTACGAGCAGTACTTC. The genes are TRBV28 and TRBJ2-7; 7 nucleotides align to TRBD1. J was trimmed by 2 bases and V by 4 bases; bases with no gene match: 8. CDR1 MDHEN and CDR2 SYDVKM come from the germline V gene. The length of the CDR3 is 15 residues.

This clonotype was counted between two and nine times. This chain links TRBV27 with TRBJ2-7; TRBD1 aligns across 9 bases. Losses at the gene ends were 4 bases for V and 2 bases for J; bases not matched to a gene: 6. This CDR3 has 15 amino acids. Germline V gene lookup returns CDR1 MNHEY and CDR2 SMNVEV (reference sequence). CDR3 sequence reads: CASSSQGASTYEQYF. The CDR3 region has the DNA TGTGCCAGCAGTTCACAGGGGGCGTCCACCTACGAGCAGTACTTC.

This clonotype was counted a few times. The chain has TRBV20-1 and TRBJ2-7; no clear D gene. The germline CDR1 and CDR2 sequences are DFQATT and SNEGSKA (reference sequence). Trimming took 1 base from V and 3 from J, leaving 4 bases between them. The CDR3 sequence is 11 residues long. CDR3 coding DNA: TGCAGTGCTAGAGCCGGCTACGAGCAGTACTTC. Encoded protein: CSARAGYEQYF.

This clonotype has ten or more counts. This chain joins TRBV24-1 and TRBJ2-3; 7 bases are a match to TRBD1. Losses at the gene ends were 6 bases for V and 0 bases for J; bases not matched to a gene: 2. Germline CDR1 KGHDR, CDR2 SFDVKD. This CDR3 contains 14 residues. The DNA of the CDR3 is TGTGCCACCAGTCCGACAGGGAGCACAGATACGCAGTATTTT. Translating it yields CATSPTGSTDTQYF.

This clonotype appeared many times. The chain combines TRBV10-3 with TRBJ2-3; 8 bases match TRBD2. The CDR3 runs 14 residues. The J segment lost 5 bases and the V segment lost 4 bases, leaving 5 bases of the junction unmatched. Germline V gene lookup returns CDR1 ENHRY and CDR2 SYGVKD. The CDR3 nucleotides are TGTGCCATCAGTGTCACGGGGGGGCAAGATACGCAGTATTTT. Translation gives CAISVTGGQDTQYF.

The chain employs TRBV5-1 and TRBJ2-3, with unresolved D. Germline-derived CDR1 and CDR2 are SGHRS and YFSETQ. Between the trimmed V and J ends, which lost 5 bases and 0 bases, there was a span of 13 bases. The CDR3 has 15 amino acids. DNA for the CDR3: TGCGCCAGCAGATCCGGACGGGCTAGCACAGATACGCAGTATTTT. The encoded protein is CASRSGRASTDTQYF.

In its sample, this clonotype was seen many times. V and J are TRBV9 and TRBJ2-3, with 9 bases lining up with TRBD1. The CDR3 runs to 16 residues. Germline values: CDR1 SGDLS, CDR2 YYNGEE. J was trimmed by 1 base and V by 4 bases; bases with no gene match: 7. In nucleotides, the CDR3 is TGTGCCAGCAGCCCCCGGACAGGGGTCGGCACAGATACGCAGTATTTT. Its protein product is CASSPRTGVGTDTQYF.

This clonotype came up a few times. The gene calls are TRBV7-9 and TRBJ1-1; D is possibly TRBD1 (5 bases). The CDR3 runs to 15 residues. Looked up from germline, CDR1 is SEHNR and CDR2 is FQNEAQ (reference sequence). V was clipped by 3 bases and J by 1 base, with 12 bases between them. In nucleotides, the CDR3 is TGTGCCAGCAGCTTTGGGGCGAATCAGAACACTGAAGCTTTCTTT. The encoded protein is CASSFGANQNTEAFF.

At least ten counts were recorded for this clonotype. This chain uses TRBV20-1 with TRBJ1-6; maybe TRBD1 (6 bases). The CDR3 contains 14 residues. Germline values: CDR1 DFQATT, CDR2 SNEGSKA (reference sequence). The V end was cut by 0 bases, the J end by 7 bases, with 10 bases between. The CDR3: CSAREDSTNSPLHF. CDR3 nucleotide sequence: TGCAGTGCTAGAGAGGACAGTACGAATTCACCCCTCCACTTT.

The table lists this clonotype with many counts. The chain uses TRBV12-3 or TRBV12-4 and TRBJ1-3; no definite D call. Trimming removed 2 bases at V and 0 bases at J, with 8 bases between. This CDR3 has 15 residues. In DNA, the CDR3 is TGTGCCAGCAGTTTATTCCAATCCTCTGGAAACACCATATATTTT. Its translation: CASSLFQSSGNTIYF.

The genes are TRBV9 and TRBJ1-5; tentatively, D is TRBD1 (5 bases). Trimming removed 8 bases from V and 6 bases from J, with 6 bases in between. This CDR3 has 10 amino acids. Looked up from germline, CDR1 is SGDLS and CDR2 is YYNGEE. CDR3 region: CARGGQPQHF. The CDR3 DNA is TGTGCCAGGGGGGGTCAGCCCCAGCATTTT.

This clonotype was counted between two and nine times. The chain is built from TRBV6-1 and TRBJ1-6; D is undetermined. The V gene lost 8 bases and the J gene lost 8 bases, with 19 bases spanning the gap. This CDR3 spans 15 amino acids. Looked up from germline, CDR1 is MNHNS and CDR2 is SASEGT. The CDR3 sequence is CASGLQRTLDSPLHF. In DNA form, the CDR3 reads TGTGCCAGCGGGTTGCAACGGACTCTGGATTCACCCCTCCACTTT.